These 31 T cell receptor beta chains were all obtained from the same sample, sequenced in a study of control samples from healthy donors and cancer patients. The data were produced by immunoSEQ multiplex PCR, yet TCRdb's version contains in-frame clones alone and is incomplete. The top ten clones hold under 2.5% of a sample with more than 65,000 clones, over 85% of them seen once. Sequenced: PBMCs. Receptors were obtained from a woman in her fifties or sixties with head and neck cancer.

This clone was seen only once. CDR3 region: CASSLEARSETQYF. CDR3 nucleotides: TGTGCCAGCAGCTTAGAGGCTAGAAGCGAGACCCAGTACTTC. This sequence joins TRBV11-2 and TRBJ2-5; D is undetermined. The CDR3 loop spans 14 amino acids. CDR1 is SGHAT and CDR2 is FQNNGV in the germline V gene. V was shortened by 0 bases and J by 5 bases, with 10 bases between the two germline ends.

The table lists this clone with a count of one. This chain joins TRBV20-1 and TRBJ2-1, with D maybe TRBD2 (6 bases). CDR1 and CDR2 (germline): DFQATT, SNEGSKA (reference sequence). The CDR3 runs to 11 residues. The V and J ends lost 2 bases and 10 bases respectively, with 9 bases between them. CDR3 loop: CSARPSGEQFF. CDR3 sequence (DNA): TGCAGTGCTAGACCGAGCGGGGAGCAGTTCTTC.

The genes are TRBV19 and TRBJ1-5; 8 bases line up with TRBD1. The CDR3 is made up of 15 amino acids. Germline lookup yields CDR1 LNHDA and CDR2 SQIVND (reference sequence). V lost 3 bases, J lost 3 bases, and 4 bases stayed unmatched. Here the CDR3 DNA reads TGTGCCAGTAGTATTGTACAGGGGGTCAATCAGCCCCAGCATTTT. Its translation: CASSIVQGVNQPQHF.

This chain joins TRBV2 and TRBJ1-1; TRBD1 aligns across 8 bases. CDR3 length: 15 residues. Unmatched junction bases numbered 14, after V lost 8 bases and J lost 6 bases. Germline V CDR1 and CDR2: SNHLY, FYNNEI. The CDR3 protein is CASLRGQVVTSEAFF. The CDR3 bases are TGTGCCAGCCTCAGGGGGCAGGTTGTTACTTCTGAAGCTTTCTTT.

The CDR3 coding sequence is TGTGCCAGTTCGATGGTCCGTAGCGGGAGGGGACACAATGAGCAGTTCTTC. Encoded protein: CASSMVRSGRGHNEQFF. The rearrangement joins TRBV19 to TRBJ2-1; 11 bases match TRBD2. The V segment lost 8 bases and the J segment 5 bases; nucleotides outside the gene matches: 14. CDR3 length equals 17 residues. CDR1 and CDR2 from the germline V gene are LNHDA and SQIVND (reference sequence).

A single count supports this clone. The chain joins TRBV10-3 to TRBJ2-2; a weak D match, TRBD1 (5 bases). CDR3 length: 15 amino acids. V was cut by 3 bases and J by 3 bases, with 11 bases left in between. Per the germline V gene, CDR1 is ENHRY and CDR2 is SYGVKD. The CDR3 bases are TGTGCCATCAGTGACACCAGGGTGGACACCGGGGAGCTGTTTTTT. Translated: CAISDTRVDTGELFF.

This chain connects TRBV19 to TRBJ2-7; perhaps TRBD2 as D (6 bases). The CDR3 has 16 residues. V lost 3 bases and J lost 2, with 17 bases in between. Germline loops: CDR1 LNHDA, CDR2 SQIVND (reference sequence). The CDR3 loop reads CASSISGRSLPYEQYF. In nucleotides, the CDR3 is TGTGCCAGTAGTATTAGCGGCAGGTCACTTCCCTACGAGCAGTACTTC.

The CDR3 spells CASTSGASTDTQYF. CDR3 sequence (DNA): TGTGCCAGCACTAGCGGGGCTAGCACAGATACGCAGTATTTT. The gene calls are TRBV11-1 and TRBJ2-3, with 9 nucleotides matching TRBD2. The CDR3 contains 14 residues. V lost 7 bases, J lost 0 bases, and 2 bases stayed unmatched. Germline V CDR1 and CDR2: SGHAT, FQDESV (reference sequence).

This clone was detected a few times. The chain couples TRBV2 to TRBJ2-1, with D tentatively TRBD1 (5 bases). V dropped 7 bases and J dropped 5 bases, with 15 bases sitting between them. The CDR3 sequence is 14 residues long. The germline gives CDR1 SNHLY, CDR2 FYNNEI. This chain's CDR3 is CASMTAQRNNEQFF. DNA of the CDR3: TGTGCCAGCATGACAGCCCAAAGGAACAATGAGCAGTTCTTC. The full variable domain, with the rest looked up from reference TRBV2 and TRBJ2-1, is EPEVTQTPSHQVTQMGQEVILRCVPISNHLYFYWYRQILGQKVEFLVSFYNNEISEKSEIFDDQFSVERPDGSNFTLKIRSTKLEDSAMYFCASMTAQRNNEQFFGPGTRLTVL.

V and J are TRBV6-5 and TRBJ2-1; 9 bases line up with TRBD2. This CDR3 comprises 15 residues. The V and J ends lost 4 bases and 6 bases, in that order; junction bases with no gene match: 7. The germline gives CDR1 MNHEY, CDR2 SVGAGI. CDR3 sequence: CASSLVAGGSNEQFF. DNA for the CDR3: TGTGCCAGCAGTTTGGTGGCGGGAGGGTCCAATGAGCAGTTCTTC.

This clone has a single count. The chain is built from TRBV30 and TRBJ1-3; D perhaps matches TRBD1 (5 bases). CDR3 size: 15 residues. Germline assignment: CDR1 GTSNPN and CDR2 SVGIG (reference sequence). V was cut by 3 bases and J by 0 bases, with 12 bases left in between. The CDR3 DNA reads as TGTGCCTGGAGCAGCGGGGGGTTCTCTGGAAACACCATATATTTT. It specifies CAWSSGGFSGNTIYF.

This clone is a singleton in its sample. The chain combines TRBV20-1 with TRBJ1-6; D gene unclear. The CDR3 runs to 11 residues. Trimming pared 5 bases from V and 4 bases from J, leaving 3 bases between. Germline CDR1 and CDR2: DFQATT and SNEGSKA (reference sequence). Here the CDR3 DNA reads TGCAGTGCTTCATATAATTCACCCCTCCACTTT. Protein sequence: CSASYNSPLHF.

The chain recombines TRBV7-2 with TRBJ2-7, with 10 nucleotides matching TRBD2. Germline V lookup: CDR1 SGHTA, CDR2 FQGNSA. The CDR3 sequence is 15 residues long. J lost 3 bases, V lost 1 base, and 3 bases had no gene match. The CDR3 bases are TGTGCCAGCAGCTTAGATCCTAGCGGGAGCTACGAGCAGTACTTC. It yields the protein CASSLDPSGSYEQYF.

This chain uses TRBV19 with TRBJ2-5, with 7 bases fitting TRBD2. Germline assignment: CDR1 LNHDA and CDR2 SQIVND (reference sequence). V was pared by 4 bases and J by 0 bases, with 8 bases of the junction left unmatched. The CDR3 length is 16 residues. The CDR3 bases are TGTGCCAGTAGTAATCCGGGACTACAGTACCAAGAGACCCAGTACTTC. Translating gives CASSNPGLQYQETQYF.

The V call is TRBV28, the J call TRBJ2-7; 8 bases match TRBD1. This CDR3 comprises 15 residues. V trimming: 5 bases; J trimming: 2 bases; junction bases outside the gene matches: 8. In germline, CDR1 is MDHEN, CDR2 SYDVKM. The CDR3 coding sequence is TGTGCCAGCAGTCCAACATACAGGGGGACCTACGAGCAGTACTTC. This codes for CASSPTYRGTYEQYF.

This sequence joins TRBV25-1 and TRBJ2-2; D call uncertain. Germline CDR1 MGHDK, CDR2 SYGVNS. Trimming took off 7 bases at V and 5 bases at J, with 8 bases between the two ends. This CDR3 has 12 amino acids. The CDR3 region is CASTRRTGELFF. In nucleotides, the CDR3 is TGTGCCAGCACTAGACGTACCGGGGAGCTGTTTTTT.

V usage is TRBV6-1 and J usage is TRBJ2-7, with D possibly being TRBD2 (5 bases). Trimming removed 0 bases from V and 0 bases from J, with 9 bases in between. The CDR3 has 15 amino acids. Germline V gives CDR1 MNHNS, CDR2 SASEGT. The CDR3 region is CASSEATTSSYEQYF. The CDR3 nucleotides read TGTGCCAGCAGTGAAGCTACAACTAGCTCCTACGAGCAGTACTTC.

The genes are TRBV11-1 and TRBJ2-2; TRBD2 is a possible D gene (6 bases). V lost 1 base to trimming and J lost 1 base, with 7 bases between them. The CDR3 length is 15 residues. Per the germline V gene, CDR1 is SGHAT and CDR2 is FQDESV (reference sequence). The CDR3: CASSLEGGNTGELFF. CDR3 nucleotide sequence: TGTGCCAGCAGCTTAGAGGGAGGGAACACCGGGGAGCTGTTTTTT.

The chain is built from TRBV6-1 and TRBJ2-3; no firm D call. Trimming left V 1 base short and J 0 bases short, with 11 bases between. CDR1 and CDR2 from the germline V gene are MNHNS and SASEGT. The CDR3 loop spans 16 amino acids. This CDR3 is CASSEVGLSSTDTQYF. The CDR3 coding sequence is TGTGCCAGCAGTGAAGTTGGCCTCTCTAGCACAGATACGCAGTATTTT.

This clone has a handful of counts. The CDR3 loop is CASSKIRDGGANTGELFF. The CDR3 DNA follows: TGCGCCAGCAGTAAAATCCGGGACGGAGGCGCGAACACCGGGGAGCTGTTTTTT. The V and J genes are TRBV23-1 and TRBJ2-2; D assignment may be TRBD1 or TRBD2 (5 bases each). Being an ORF, TRBV23-1 has a function that is uncertain. The CDR3 length is 18 residues. Deletions cut 5 bases from V and 0 bases from J, with 19 bases between.

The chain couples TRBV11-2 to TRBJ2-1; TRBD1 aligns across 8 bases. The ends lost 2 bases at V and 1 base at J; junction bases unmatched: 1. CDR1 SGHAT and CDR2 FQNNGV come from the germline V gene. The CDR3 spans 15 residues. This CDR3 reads CASSLNRGSYNEQFF. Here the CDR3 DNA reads TGTGCCAGCAGCTTAAACAGGGGGTCCTACAATGAGCAGTTCTTC.

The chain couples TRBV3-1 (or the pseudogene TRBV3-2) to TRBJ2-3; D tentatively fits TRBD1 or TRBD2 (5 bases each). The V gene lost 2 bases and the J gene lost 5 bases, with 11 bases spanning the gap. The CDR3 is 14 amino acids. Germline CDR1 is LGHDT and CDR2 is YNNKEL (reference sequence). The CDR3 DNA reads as TGTGCCAGCAGCCAATTCGGGGCAGGAGATACGCAGTATTTT. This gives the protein CASSQFGAGDTQYF.

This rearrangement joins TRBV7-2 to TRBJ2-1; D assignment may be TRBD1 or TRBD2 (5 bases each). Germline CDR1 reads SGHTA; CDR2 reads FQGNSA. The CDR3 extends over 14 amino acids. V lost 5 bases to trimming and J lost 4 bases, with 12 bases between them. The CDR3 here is CASSLGLAYNEQFF. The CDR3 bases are TGTGCCAGCAGCCTGGGGCTAGCATACAATGAGCAGTTCTTC.

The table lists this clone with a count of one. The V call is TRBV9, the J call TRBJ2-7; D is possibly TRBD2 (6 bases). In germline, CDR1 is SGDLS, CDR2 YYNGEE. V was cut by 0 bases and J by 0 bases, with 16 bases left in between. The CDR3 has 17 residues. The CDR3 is CASSVGGGQWTSYEQYF. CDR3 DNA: TGTGCCAGCAGCGTAGGAGGAGGGCAGTGGACCTCCTACGAGCAGTACTTC.

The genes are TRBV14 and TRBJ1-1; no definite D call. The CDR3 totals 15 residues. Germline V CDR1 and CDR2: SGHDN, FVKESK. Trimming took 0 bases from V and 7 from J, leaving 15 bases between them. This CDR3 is CASSQDYNRRFEAFF. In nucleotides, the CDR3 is TGTGCCAGCAGCCAAGATTATAACCGCCGATTTGAAGCTTTCTTT.

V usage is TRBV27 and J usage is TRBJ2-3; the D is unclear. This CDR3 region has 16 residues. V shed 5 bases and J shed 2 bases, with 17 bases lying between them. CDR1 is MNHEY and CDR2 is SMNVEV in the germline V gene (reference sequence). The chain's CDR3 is CASSPLTRENTDTQYF. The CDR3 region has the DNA TGTGCCAGCAGTCCCCTGACAAGGGAAAACACAGATACGCAGTATTTT.

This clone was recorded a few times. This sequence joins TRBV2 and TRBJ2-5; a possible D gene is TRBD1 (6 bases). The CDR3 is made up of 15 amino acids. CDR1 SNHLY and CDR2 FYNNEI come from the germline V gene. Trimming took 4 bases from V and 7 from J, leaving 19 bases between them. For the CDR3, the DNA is TGTGCCAGCAGTGTGCCGGGGACACATACTCCGACCCAGTACTTC. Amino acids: CASSVPGTHTPTQYF.

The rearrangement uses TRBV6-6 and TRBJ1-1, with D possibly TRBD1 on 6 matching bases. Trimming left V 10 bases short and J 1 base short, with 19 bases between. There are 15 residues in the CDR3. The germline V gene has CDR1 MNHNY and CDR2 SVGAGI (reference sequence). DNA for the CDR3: TGTGCCACTGGGCGGGGACAAGGCGGGAACACTGAAGCTTTCTTT. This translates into CATGRGQGGNTEAFF.

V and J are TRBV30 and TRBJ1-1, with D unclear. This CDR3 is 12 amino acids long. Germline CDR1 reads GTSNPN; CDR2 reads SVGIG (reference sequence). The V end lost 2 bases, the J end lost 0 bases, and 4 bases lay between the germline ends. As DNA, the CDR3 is TGTGCCTGGAGTTTGATGAACACTGAAGCTTTCTTT. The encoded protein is CAWSLMNTEAFF.

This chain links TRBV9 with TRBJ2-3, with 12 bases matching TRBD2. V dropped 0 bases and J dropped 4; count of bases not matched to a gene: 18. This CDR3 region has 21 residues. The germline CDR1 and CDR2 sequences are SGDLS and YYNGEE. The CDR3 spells CASSVARDPSGRAGGADTQYF. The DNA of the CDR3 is TGTGCCAGCAGCGTAGCACGTGATCCTAGCGGGAGGGCCGGAGGAGCAGATACGCAGTATTTT.

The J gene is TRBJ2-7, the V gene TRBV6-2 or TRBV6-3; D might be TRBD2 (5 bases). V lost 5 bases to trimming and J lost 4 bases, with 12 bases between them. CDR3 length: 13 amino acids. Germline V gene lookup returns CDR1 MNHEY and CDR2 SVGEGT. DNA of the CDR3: TGTGCCAGCAGTCCGGGAAGGAGGTACGAGCAGTACTTC. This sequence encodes CASSPGRRYEQYF.